This T cell receptor (beta chain) derives from a study of preoperative IRX-2 immunotherapy in early breast cancer. Only in-frame clones appear in the TCRdb table, and some are missing; sequencing was by immunoSEQ multiplex PCR. The sample shows 25,000 to 30,000 clones, approximately 77% of them seen only once. Specified treatment: preoperative locoregional IRX-2 cytokine immunotherapy. Samples came from a phase Ib trial of preoperative locoregional IRX-2 cytokine immunotherapy. Material: lymph node tissue, obtained after IRX-2 immunotherapy. This sequence originates from a human donor with breast cancer.

The CDR3 is CASSIITSNTGELFF. CDR3 coding DNA: TGTGCCAGTAGCATAATCACTAGCAACACCGGGGAGCTGTTTTTT. The V and J genes are TRBV19 and TRBJ2-2; possible D gene TRBD2, 6 bases. CDR1 is LNHDA, CDR2 SQIVND, per germline (reference sequence). There are 15 residues in the CDR3. Trimming removed 6 bases from V and 2 bases from J, with 13 bases in between.